In this sample, the clone carrying this T cell receptor beta chain turned up a few times. The antigen remains unidentified. The data were taken from a study of beta chain features in type 1 diabetes. General study results and limits: VDJ junctions from type 1 diabetes patients carried fewer insertions and larger deletions. Relative to healthy donors, patients appeared to have naive, central memory and Treg TCRB repertoires that were more similar.

Every bit of the isolated RNA underwent reverse transcription, so sequencing read expressed TCRB transcripts. Assay: immunoSEQ multiplex PCR; the TCRdb copy retains only in-frame clones and omits some. The sample lists more than 130,000 clones, about 7% seen once, with approximately 1.4% in the top ten. The V and J ends lost 2 bases and 6 bases respectively, with 5 bases between them. CDR3 length equals 12 residues. CDR1 is MNHEY and CDR2 is SMNVEV in the germline V gene (reference sequence). The sequenced sample was central memory CD4+ T cells from blood. This receptor was obtained from a woman in her 30s in good health. V and J are TRBV27 and TRBJ1-5, with D unclear. The CDR3 loop is CASSLLTQPQHF. CDR3 bases: TGTGCCAGCAGTTTACTAACTCAGCCCCAGCATTTT.